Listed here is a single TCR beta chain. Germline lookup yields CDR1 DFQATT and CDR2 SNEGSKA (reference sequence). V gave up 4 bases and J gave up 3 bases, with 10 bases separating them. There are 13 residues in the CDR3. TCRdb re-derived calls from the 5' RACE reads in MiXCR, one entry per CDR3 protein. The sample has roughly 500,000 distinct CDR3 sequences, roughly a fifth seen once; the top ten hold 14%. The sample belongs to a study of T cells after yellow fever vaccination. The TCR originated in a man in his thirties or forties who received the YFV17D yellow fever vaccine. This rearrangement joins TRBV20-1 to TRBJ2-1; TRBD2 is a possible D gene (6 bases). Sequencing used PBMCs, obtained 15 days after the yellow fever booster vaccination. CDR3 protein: CSAKTGVYNEQFF. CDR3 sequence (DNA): TGCAGTGCTAAGACGGGGGTCTACAATGAGCAGTTCTTC.